Below, 20 T cell receptor beta chains from the same sample are listed, as sequenced in a study of PD-L1 blockade in urothelial cancer. Here immunoSEQ multiplex PCR was the method, and the copy in TCRdb shows in-frame clones only, minus some. The profile covers under 35,000 clones, with more than 85% appearing a single time and 1.5% to 2% taken by the ten largest. The input for sequencing was PBMCs, taken around atezolizumab (anti-PD-L1) treatment. These TCRs come from a man aged 50-60 years with urothelial cancer.

The CDR3 loop is CASSGGFRDIYSYNEQFF. The CDR3 bases are TGTGCCAGCAGCGGAGGCTTCAGGGATATCTACTCCTACAATGAGCAGTTCTTC. The chain links TRBV9 to TRBJ2-1; tentatively, D is TRBD1 (5 bases). Germline CDR1 SGDLS, CDR2 YYNGEE. V lost 3 bases and J lost 0, with 19 bases in between. CDR3 length: 18 amino acids. The full variable domain, completed using reference TRBV9 and TRBJ2-1, is DSGVTQTPKHLITATGQRVTLRCSPRSGDLSVYWYQQSLDQGLQFLIQYYNGEERAKGNILERFSAQQFPDLHSELNLSSLELGDSALYFCASSGGFRDIYSYNEQFFGPGTRLTVL.

The chain is built from TRBV6-1 and TRBJ2-2; maybe TRBD2 (6 bases). The CDR3 runs to 15 residues. Germline V gene data show CDR1 as MNHNS and CDR2 as SASEGT. With 3 bases removed from V and 3 bases from J, the gap between germline ends came to 11 bases. CDR3 in DNA: TGTGCCAGCAGTGATACCGCGGGACACACCGGGGAGCTGTTTTTT. As protein: CASSDTAGHTGELFF.

The chain carries TRBV19 and TRBJ2-2; the D gene is possibly TRBD2 (6 bases). Trimming stripped 5 bases from V and 9 bases from J, with 10 bases between. CDR1 and CDR2 from the germline V gene are LNHDA and SQIVND (reference sequence). The CDR3 has 12 residues. CDR3 protein: CASSPRGRELFF. The CDR3, as DNA: TGTGCCAGTAGTCCACGGGGGAGGGAGCTGTTTTTT. The whole variable domain, remainder taken from reference TRBV19 and TRBJ2-2, is DGGITQSPKYLFRKEGQNVTLSCEQNLNHDAMYWYRQDPGQGLRLIYYSQIVNDFQKGDIAEGYSVSREKKESFPLTVTSAQKNPTAFYLCASSPRGRELFFGEGSRLTVL.

This chain connects TRBV9 to TRBJ2-2; tentatively, D is TRBD2 (6 bases). CDR3 length: 15 amino acids. V lost 3 bases, J lost 3 bases, and 12 bases lay in between. Germline-derived CDR1 and CDR2 are SGDLS and YYNGEE. The DNA for the CDR3 is TGTGCCAGCAGCGAGGGAGGAGGGGACACCGGGGAGCTGTTTTTT. Translated: CASSEGGGDTGELFF. Variable domain in full (rest from reference TRBV9 and TRBJ2-2): DSGVTQTPKHLITATGQRVTLRCSPRSGDLSVYWYQQSLDQGLQFLIQYYNGEERAKGNILERFSAQQFPDLHSELNLSSLELGDSALYFCASSEGGGDTGELFFGEGSRLTVL.

This clone appeared a single time. The CDR3 nucleotides read TGTGCCAGCAGGAACTCAGGGTCCGGAGTATACGAGCAGTACTTC. It encodes CASRNSGSGVYEQYF. V and J are TRBV14 and TRBJ2-7; a possible D gene is TRBD1 (5 bases). The CDR3 extends over 15 amino acids. The ends were cut back, 6 bases at V and 4 bases at J, with 19 bases in the middle. Looked up from germline, CDR1 is SGHDN and CDR2 is FVKESK.

The J gene is TRBJ1-1, the V gene TRBV28; 9 bases align to TRBD1. Germline CDR1 is MDHEN and CDR2 is SYDVKM. The CDR3 runs 18 residues. J lost 5 bases, V lost 2 bases, and 15 bases had no gene match. CDR3 coding DNA: TGTGCCAGCAGTTTAATCCCGGGACAGGGTATGGGATCGACTGAAGCTTTCTTT. Translated: CASSLIPGQGMGSTEAFF. Supplemented by reference TRBV28 and TRBJ1-1, the full variable domain reads DVKVTQSSRYLVKRTGEKVFLECVQDMDHENMFWYRQDPGLGLRLIYFSYDVKMKEKGDIPEGYSVSREKKERFSLILESASTNQTSMYLCASSLIPGQGMGSTEAFFGQGTRLTVV.

The chain links TRBV7-9 to TRBJ1-2, with TRBD1 matching 7 bases. V lost 5 bases to trimming and J lost 6 bases; unmatched junction nucleotides: 6. Germline CDR1 is SEHNR and CDR2 is FQNEAQ (reference sequence). This CDR3 contains 13 residues. CDR3 DNA: TGTGCCAGCAGCCTAGGACAGGACGATGGCTACACCTTC. Amino acids: CASSLGQDDGYTF. The whole variable domain, filled in from reference TRBV7-9 and TRBJ1-2, reads DTGVSQNPRHKITKRGQNVTFRCDPISEHNRLYWYRQTLGQGPEFLTYFQNEAQLEKSRLLSDRFSAERPKGSFSTLEIQRTEQGDSAMYLCASSLGQDDGYTFGSGTRLTVV.

The V gene is TRBV5-4, the J gene TRBJ2-7; D might be TRBD1 (5 bases). Germline lookup yields CDR1 SGHNT and CDR2 YYREEE (reference sequence). The V gene lost 0 bases and the J gene lost 5 bases, with 15 bases spanning the gap. The CDR3 has 15 residues. The CDR3 is CASSLVWGSTDEQYF. The DNA of the CDR3 is TGTGCCAGCAGCTTGGTTTGGGGCAGTACGGACGAGCAGTACTTC. Together with reference TRBV5-4 and TRBJ2-7, the CDR3 gives the full variable domain: ETGVTQSPTHLIKTRGQQVTLRCSSQSGHNTVSWYQQALGQGPQFIFQYYREEENGRGNFPPRFSGLQFPNYSSELNVNALELDDSALYLCASSLVWGSTDEQYFGPGTRLTVT.

The rearrangement joins TRBV7-8 to TRBJ1-5, with TRBD1 identical over 9 bases. The junction had 2 bases not matched to a gene; V was cut back by 4 bases and J by 4 bases. This CDR3 has 14 amino acids. Germline V gene sequence: CDR1 SGHVS, CDR2 FQNEAQ. The CDR3 nucleotides are TGTGCCAGCAGCTCAGGGACAGGGAATCAGCCCCAGCATTTT. Translation gives CASSSGTGNQPQHF.

By share of the sample, this clone is medium-sized. The same CDR3 is also encoded by other DNA sequences in this sample. The V call is TRBV4-2, the J call TRBJ1-5; D might be TRBD1 (5 bases). The CDR3 is 15 residues long. The V gene's germline CDR1 is LGHNA and CDR2 YNFKEQ. The V end was cut by 0 bases, the J end by 4 bases, with 10 bases between. The CDR3 coding sequence is TGTGCCAGCAGCCAAGATGCGGGGGGTAATCAGCCCCAGCATTTT. Its protein is CASSQDAGGNQPQHF.

The chain recombines TRBV2 with TRBJ1-2; no definite D call. V was clipped by 3 bases and J by 4 bases, with 9 bases between them. The germline V gene encodes CDR1 SNHLY and CDR2 FYNNEI. The CDR3 is made up of 13 amino acids. CDR3 region: CASSERSVYGYTF. CDR3 in DNA: TGTGCCAGCAGTGAGAGGTCGGTCTATGGCTACACCTTC.

This clone was seen once. The chain links TRBV7-9 to TRBJ1-2; D not certain. The CDR3 spans 12 residues. The germline CDR1 and CDR2 sequences are SEHNR and FQNEAQ (reference sequence). Trimming took 3 bases from V and 6 from J, leaving 8 bases between them. CDR3 sequence (DNA): TGTGCCAGCAGCTTTGACAAGGATGGCTACACCTTC. This codes for CASSFDKDGYTF.

The chain uses TRBV12-5 and TRBJ2-2, with D hard to call. CDR3 length: 12 residues. Germline V gives CDR1 LGHNT, CDR2 FRNRAP. Trimming took 5 bases from V and 6 from J, leaving 7 bases between them. CDR3 in DNA: TGTGCTAGTGGTCTCCCCGCCGGGGAGCTGTTTTTT. Its protein product is CASGLPAGELFF.

This chain joins TRBV30 and TRBJ1-2; 9 bases fit TRBD1. CDR1 GTSNPN and CDR2 SVGIG come from the germline V gene (reference sequence). This CDR3 region has 15 residues. Trimming removed 2 bases from V and 6 bases from J; junction bases left unmatched: 10. The CDR3 reads CAWSFGGTGRNGYTF. CDR3 sequence (DNA): TGTGCCTGGAGTTTTGGAGGGACAGGGCGGAATGGCTACACCTTC.

The chain carries TRBV5-1 and TRBJ1-2; 12 nucleotides line up with TRBD1. The CDR3 spans 14 residues. Germline V lookup: CDR1 SGHRS, CDR2 YFSETQ. V lost 4 bases and J lost 8; bases outside the gene matches: 6. CDR3 in DNA: TGCGCCAGCAGCCTAGGGACAGGGGGCCGAGGCTACACCTTC. Translating it yields CASSLGTGGRGYTF.

This sequence joins TRBV19 and TRBJ2-6; the D gene is possibly TRBD1 (6 bases). Germline V gene lookup returns CDR1 LNHDA and CDR2 SQIVND (reference sequence). The CDR3 totals 18 residues. The V and J ends lost 2 bases and 0 bases respectively, with 14 bases between them. In DNA, the CDR3 is TGTGCCAGTAGTATAATACAGGGCCTTGGCTCTGGGGCCAACGTCCTGACTTTC. It encodes CASSIIQGLGSGANVLTF.

This clone was detected only once. This chain links TRBV14 with TRBJ1-1; 7 nucleotides match TRBD1. In germline, CDR1 is SGHDN, CDR2 FVKESK. After removal of 3 bases from V and 1 base from J, the junction contained 8 bases not matched to a gene. The CDR3 consists of 16 residues. CDR3 residues: CASSQWGQTRNTEAFF. Here the CDR3 DNA reads TGTGCCAGCAGCCAGTGGGGACAGACAAGGAACACTGAAGCTTTCTTT.

The chain couples TRBV7-9 to TRBJ1-6; unclear D gene. V shed 3 bases and J shed 6 bases, with 9 bases lying between them. The CDR3 covers 14 residues. CDR1 and CDR2 from the germline V gene are SEHNR and FQNEAQ (reference sequence). The CDR3: CASSLPGSNSPLHF. The CDR3 DNA sequence: TGTGCCAGCAGCTTGCCCGGGAGTAATTCACCCCTCCACTTT.

CDR3 region: CASSYGTSLRLMINTGELFF. The DNA of the CDR3 is TGCGCCAGCAGCTACGGGACATCCCTGCGACTCATGATAAACACCGGGGAGCTGTTTTTT. V gene TRBV5-1 combines with J gene TRBJ2-2; TRBD1 might be the D (6 bases). Germline values: CDR1 SGHRS, CDR2 YFSETQ. Deletions cut 3 bases from V and 2 bases from J, with 26 bases between. The CDR3 length is 20 residues.

The genes are TRBV15 and TRBJ1-5; D ambiguous. Germline CDR1 reads LNHNV; CDR2 reads YYDKDF (reference sequence). V lost 4 bases and J 0 bases, leaving 10 bases between the germline ends. The CDR3 is 15 residues long. CDR3 nucleotides: TGTGCCACCAGCACCCAGCGGATTAGCAATCAGCCCCAGCATTTT. It translates to CATSTQRISNQPQHF.